The clone carrying this T cell receptor beta chain was counted only a few times. Its antigen remains unidentified. Sequence at one end of the junction differs from germline and may be a read error. The sample is drawn from a study of T-cell memory formation after mild COVID-19. Regarding the study as a whole: Clones which contracted sat mainly in CM and EM if CD4+, and in EMRA if CD8+. SARS-CoV-2 specificity was not confirmed for second-wave clones peaking on day 37.

MiXCR, run by TCRdb on the 5' RACE reads, gives a single entry per CDR3 protein. The sample lists 50,000 or so distinct CDR3 sequences, approximately 9% occurring once. CDR3 length: 12 residues. This receptor was obtained from an adult woman who had mild COVID-19 (a few samples of this study predate the infection). Cell type and time point are not known. V is TRBV12-3 or TRBV12-4 and J is TRBJ2-7; TRBD2 aligns across 7 bases. The sample comprised PBMCs or a T cell subset sorted from them (not recorded which). The CDR3 is CASSPGGVEEYF. CDR3 nucleotide sequence: TGTGCCAGCAGTCCTGGGGGGGTCGAGGAGTACTTC.